This is a list of T cell receptor beta chains from one sample in a study of Ad26.COV2.S vaccination and SARS-CoV-2 variants. This table comes from immunoSEQ multiplex PCR, and its TCRdb copy is limited to in-frame clones, with some not included. Counted here are about 410,000 clones, more than 85% occurring once; the ten biggest clones make up more than 3%. The sample here was peripheral blood, taken in a trial of Ad26.COV2.S vaccine versus placebo. The origin of the receptors is a person aged 18 to 59 who received the Ad26.COV2.S COVID-19 vaccine or a placebo. CDR3s include the opening cysteine and the closing phenylalanine or tryptophan. The D gene is left open where the match is weak. Size tells how often a clone was seen (once, few, many) or the class of an expanded clone, and some rows leave it out.

>.|TRBV2|TRBJ2-7|.
CASREGGSRYEQYF
TGTGCCAGCAGAGAGGGGGGGTCCCGCTACGAGCAGTACTTC
>.|TRBV27|TRBJ2-2|.
CASRRTDNTGELFF
TGTGCCAGCCGGAGGACTGATAACACCGGGGAGCTGTTTTTT
>once|TRBV10-1|TRBJ2-7|.
CASSEIGKYF
TGCGCCAGCAGTGAAATAGGTAAGTACTTC
>.|TRBV27|TRBJ2-1|.
CASSLSTGAPYNEQFF
TGTGCCAGCAGTTTATCTACGGGGGCGCCCTACAATGAGCAGTTCTTC
>.|TRBV4-1|TRBJ1-2|TRBD1
CASSQEGTGQIYTF
TGCGCCAGCAGCCAAGAGGGCACGGGACAGATCTACACCTTC
>.|TRBV3-1/TRBV3-2|TRBJ2-2|.
CASSQDGAGELFF
TGTGCCAGCAGCCAAGATGGGGCCGGGGAGCTGTTTTTT
>once|TRBV5-1|TRBJ2-5|.
CASSLEEETQYF
TGCGCCAGCAGCTTGGAGGAAGAGACCCAGTACTTC
>.|TRBV7-2|TRBJ1-1|.
CASSLLAGMNTEAFF
TGTGCCAGCAGCTTACTAGCAGGCATGAACACTGAAGCTTTCTTT
>.|TRBV3-1/TRBV3-2|TRBJ2-5|.
CASSQDLAEETQYF
TGTGCCAGCAGCCAAGATCTGGCGGAAGAGACCCAGTACTTC
>.|TRBV2|TRBJ2-1|.
CASSEAGRTYNEQFF
TGTGCCAGCAGTGAGGCGGGCCGGACTTACAATGAGCAGTTCTTC
>.|TRBV2|TRBJ2-3|.
CASRKGPGYTDTQYF
TGTGCCAGCAGAAAAGGGCCAGGGTACACAGATACGCAGTATTTT
>.|TRBV6-2/TRBV6-3|TRBJ2-5|TRBD2
CASSYSNGLAQTETQYF
TGTGCCAGCAGTTACTCGAATGGACTAGCCCAGACCGAGACCCAGTACTTC
>once|TRBV9|TRBJ2-2|.
CASSVASGGRGELFF
TGTGCCAGCAGCGTAGCTAGTGGGGGGCGCGGGGAGCTGTTTTTT
>.|TRBV5-1|TRBJ1-6|TRBD1
CASSLDRGFGNSPLHF
TGCGCCAGCAGCCTTGACAGGGGATTCGGGAATTCACCCCTCCACTTT
>.|TRBV11-3|TRBJ2-5|.
CASSPGTQKSETQYF
TGTGCCAGCAGCCCCGGGACTCAAAAATCAGAGACCCAGTACTTC
>.|TRBV6-5|TRBJ1-2|TRBD1
CASSKGQGVGYTF
TGTGCCAGCAGTAAGGGACAGGGCGTTGGCTACACCTTC
>.|TRBV13|TRBJ1-1|.
CASSLSGQLNTEAFF
TGTGCCAGCAGCTTGAGTGGCCAGCTGAACACTGAAGCTTTCTTT
>.|TRBV7-9|TRBJ1-2|TRBD1
CASSPGTDFNYGYTF
TGTGCCAGCAGCCCCGGGACAGACTTTAACTATGGCTACACCTTC
>.|TRBV19|TRBJ2-7|.
CASSKRQSSYEQYF
TGTGCCAGTAGTAAGAGGCAGAGCTCCTACGAGCAGTACTTC
>.|TRBV13|TRBJ1-6|.
CASSSWGFREGNSPLHF
TGTGCCAGCAGCTCTTGGGGGTTCAGGGAGGGCAATTCACCCCTCCACTTT
>few|TRBV2|TRBJ2-2|.
CASMEGGTTGELFF
TGTGCCAGCATGGAGGGGGGGACGACCGGGGAGCTGTTTTTT
>.|TRBV5-1|TRBJ2-5|.
CASSAETGLGETQYF
TGCGCCAGCAGCGCGGAAACAGGGTTAGGAGAGACCCAGTACTTC
>.|TRBV9|TRBJ2-3|TRBD2
CASSGAGGPADTQYF
TGTGCCAGCAGCGGAGCGGGGGGGCCGGCAGATACGCAGTATTTT
>.|TRBV4-3|TRBJ1-6|TRBD1
CASSQVISGGAIHF
TGCGCCAGCAGCCAAGTAATATCAGGGGGCGCGATCCACTTT
>.|TRBV19|TRBJ1-3|TRBD1
CASSTLRGTSGNTIYF
TGTGCCAGTAGTACCCTCAGGGGGACCTCTGGAAACACCATATATTTT
>.|TRBV19|TRBJ1-2|.
CASSNRDTGRVNGYTF
TGTGCCAGTAGTAACCGGGACACCGGACGCGTAAATGGCTACACCTTC
>.|TRBV3-1/TRBV3-2|TRBJ2-4|.
CASSPWTGGEKNIQYF
TGTGCCAGCAGCCCCTGGACGGGGGGCGAGAAAAACATTCAGTACTTC
>few|TRBV12-3/TRBV12-4|TRBJ2-7|.
CASSTTVSEQYF
TGTGCCAGCAGTACTACGGTTTCAGAGCAGTACTTC
>.|TRBV6-5|TRBJ2-7|.
CASSYGFEQYF
TGTGCCAGCAGTTACGGTTTTGAGCAGTACTTC
>.|TRBV6-5|TRBJ2-1|.
CASIGENSAEQFF
TGTGCCAGCATTGGGGAGAACAGCGCTGAGCAGTTCTTC
>.|TRBV6-1|TRBJ1-2|.
CASSEADSPYTF
TGTGCCAGCAGTGAAGCCGACAGCCCCTATACCTTC
>.|TRBV28|TRBJ2-3|.
CASRALGDTQYF
TGTGCCAGCAGGGCCCTCGGAGATACGCAGTATTTT
>.|TRBV18|TRBJ1-2|.
CASSPWIPGAINYGYTF
TGTGCCAGCTCACCCTGGATACCCGGCGCCATTAACTATGGCTACACCTTC
>once|TRBV9|TRBJ2-1|TRBD1
CASSSRDRSYNEQFF
TGTGCCAGCAGCAGCCGGGACAGGTCCTACAATGAGCAGTTCTTC
>.|TRBV6-2/TRBV6-3|TRBJ1-5|TRBD1
CASSLDRGDNQPQHF
TGTGCCAGCAGCCTAGACAGGGGGGATAATCAGCCCCAGCATTTT
>.|TRBV10-3|TRBJ1-2|.
CAISKRQATAGGYTF
TGTGCCATCAGTAAGAGACAGGCTACGGCGGGTGGCTACACCTTC
>.|TRBV2|TRBJ1-1|.
CASKNTEAFF
TGTGCCAGCAAGAACACTGAAGCTTTCTTT
>.|TRBV6-4|TRBJ1-2|.
CASSDGGMATYGYTF
TGTGCCAGCAGCGACGGGGGCATGGCAACCTATGGCTACACCTTC
>.|TRBV2|TRBJ1-5|.
CASKSATGDQPQHF
TGTGCCAGCAAGTCGGCGACTGGGGATCAGCCCCAGCATTTT
>.|TRBV18|TRBJ1-3|.
CASSPPARHAGNTIYF
TGTGCCAGCTCACCACCTGCCAGACACGCTGGAAACACCATATATTTT
>.|TRBV6-5|TRBJ1-5|.
CASSSRGGPQPQHF
TGTGCCAGCAGTTCCCGTGGGGGGCCTCAGCCCCAGCATTTT
>.|TRBV5-6|TRBJ2-7|.
CASSLLGAYEQYF
TGTGCCAGCAGCTTGTTAGGGGCCTACGAGCAGTACTTC
>.|TRBV24-1|TRBJ2-5|.
CATSDNRELETQYF
TGTGCCACCAGTGATAACAGGGAACTAGAGACCCAGTACTTC
>.|TRBV15|TRBJ1-4|.
CATSGNNEKLFF
TGTGCCACCAGTGGAAACAATGAAAAACTGTTTTTT
>.|TRBV5-6|TRBJ1-2|.
CASSLGPSNYGYTF
TGTGCCAGCAGTCTGGGCCCATCTAACTATGGCTACACCTTC